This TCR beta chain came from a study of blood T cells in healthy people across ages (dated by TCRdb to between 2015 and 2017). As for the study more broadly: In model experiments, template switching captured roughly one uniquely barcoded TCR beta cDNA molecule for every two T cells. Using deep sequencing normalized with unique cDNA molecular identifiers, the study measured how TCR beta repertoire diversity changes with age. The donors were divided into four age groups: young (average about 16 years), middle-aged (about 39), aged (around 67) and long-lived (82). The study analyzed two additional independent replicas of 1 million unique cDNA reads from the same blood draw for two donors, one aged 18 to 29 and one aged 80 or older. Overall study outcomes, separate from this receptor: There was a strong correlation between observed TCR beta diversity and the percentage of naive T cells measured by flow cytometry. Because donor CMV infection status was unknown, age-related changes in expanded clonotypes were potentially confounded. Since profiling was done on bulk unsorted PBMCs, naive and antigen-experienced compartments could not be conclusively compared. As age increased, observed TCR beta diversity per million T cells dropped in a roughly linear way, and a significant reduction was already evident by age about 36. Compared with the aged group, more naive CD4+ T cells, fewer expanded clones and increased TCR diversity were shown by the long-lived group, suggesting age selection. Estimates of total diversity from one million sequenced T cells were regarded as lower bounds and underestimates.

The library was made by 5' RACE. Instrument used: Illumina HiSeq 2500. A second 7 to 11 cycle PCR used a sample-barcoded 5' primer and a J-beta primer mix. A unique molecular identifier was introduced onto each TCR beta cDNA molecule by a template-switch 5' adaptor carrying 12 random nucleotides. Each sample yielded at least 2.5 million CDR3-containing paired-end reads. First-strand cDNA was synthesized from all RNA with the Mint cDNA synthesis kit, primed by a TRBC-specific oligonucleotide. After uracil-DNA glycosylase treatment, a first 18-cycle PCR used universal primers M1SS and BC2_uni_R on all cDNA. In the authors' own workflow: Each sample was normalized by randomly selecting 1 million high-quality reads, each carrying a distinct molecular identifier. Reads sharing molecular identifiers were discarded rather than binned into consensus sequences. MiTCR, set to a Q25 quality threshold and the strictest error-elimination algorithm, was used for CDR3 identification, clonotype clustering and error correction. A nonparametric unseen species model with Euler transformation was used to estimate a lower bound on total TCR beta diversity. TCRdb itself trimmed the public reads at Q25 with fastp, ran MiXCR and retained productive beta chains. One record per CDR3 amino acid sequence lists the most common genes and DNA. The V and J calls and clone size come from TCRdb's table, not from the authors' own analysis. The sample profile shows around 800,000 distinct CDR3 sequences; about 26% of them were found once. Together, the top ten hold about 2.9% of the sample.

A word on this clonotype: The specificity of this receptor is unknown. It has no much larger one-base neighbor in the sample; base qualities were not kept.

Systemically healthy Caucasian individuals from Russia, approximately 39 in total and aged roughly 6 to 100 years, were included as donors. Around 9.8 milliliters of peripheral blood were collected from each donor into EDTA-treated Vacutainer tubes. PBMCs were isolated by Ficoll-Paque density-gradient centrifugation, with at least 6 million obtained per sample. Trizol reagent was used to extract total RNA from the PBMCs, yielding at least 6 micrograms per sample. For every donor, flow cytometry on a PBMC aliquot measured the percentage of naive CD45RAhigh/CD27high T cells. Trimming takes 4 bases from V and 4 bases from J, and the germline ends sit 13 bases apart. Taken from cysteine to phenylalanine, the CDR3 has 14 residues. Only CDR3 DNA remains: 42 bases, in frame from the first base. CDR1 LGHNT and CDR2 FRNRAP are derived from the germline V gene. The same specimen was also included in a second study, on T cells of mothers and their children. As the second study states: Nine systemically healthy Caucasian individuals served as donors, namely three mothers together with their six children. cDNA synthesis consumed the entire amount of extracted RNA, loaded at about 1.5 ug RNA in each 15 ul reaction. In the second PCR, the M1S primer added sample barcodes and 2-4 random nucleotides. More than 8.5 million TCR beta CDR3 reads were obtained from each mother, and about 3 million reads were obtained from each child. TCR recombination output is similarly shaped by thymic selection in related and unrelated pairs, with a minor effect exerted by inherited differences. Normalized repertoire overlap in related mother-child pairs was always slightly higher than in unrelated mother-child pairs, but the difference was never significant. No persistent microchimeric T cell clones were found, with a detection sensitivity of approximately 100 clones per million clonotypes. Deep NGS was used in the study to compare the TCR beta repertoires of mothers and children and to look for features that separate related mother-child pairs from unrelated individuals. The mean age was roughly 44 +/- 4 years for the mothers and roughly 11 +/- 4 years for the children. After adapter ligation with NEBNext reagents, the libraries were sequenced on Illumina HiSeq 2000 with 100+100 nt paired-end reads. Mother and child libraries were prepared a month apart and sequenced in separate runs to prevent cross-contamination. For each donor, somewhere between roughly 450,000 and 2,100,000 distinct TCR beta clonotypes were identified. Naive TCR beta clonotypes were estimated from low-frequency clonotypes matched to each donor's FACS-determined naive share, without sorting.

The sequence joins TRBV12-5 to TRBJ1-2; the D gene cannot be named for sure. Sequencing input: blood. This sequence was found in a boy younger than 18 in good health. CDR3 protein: CASGSVLGIYGYTF. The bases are TGTGCTAGTGGTTCCGTCCTTGGAATCTATGGCTACACCTTC.